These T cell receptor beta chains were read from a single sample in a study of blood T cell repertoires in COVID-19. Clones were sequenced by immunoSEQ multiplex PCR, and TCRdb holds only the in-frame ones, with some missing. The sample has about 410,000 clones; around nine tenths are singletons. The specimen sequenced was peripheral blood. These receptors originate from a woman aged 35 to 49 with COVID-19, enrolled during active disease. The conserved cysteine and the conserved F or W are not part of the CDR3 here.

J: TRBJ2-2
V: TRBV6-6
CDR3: ASRVRANTGELF

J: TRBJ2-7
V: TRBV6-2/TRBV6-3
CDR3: ASSNELAYEQY

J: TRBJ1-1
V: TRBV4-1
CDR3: ASSQDHDRVEAF

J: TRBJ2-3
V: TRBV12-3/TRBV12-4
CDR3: ASADRGNTQY

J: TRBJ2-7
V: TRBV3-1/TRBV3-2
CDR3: ASRTIAGEPPREQY

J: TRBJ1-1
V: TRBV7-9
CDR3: ASGTGFLNTEAF

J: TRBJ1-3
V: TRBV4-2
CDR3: ASRAQGAGNTIY

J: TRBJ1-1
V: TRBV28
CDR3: ASRTGIRSTEAF

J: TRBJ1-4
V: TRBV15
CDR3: ATSRSTGANEKLF

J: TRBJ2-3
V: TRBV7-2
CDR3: ASSLNAESTDTQY

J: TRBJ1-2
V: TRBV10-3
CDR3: AISGTQVPGDYGYT

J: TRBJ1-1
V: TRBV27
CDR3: ASSTTWTGGDQAF

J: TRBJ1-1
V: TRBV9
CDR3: ASSGNQTRSEAF

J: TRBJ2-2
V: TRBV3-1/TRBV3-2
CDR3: ASRQAGQANTGELF

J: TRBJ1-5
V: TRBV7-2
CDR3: ASSFWGQPQH

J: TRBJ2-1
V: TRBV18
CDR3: ASSPRPGTSDHYNEQF

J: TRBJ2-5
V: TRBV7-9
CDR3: ASSLSGGETQY

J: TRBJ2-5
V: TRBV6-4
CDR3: ASRGRGRIETQY

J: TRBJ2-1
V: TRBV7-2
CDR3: ASSLASTPGLIEQF

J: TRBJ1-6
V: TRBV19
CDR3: ASSTSPTGAYNSPLH

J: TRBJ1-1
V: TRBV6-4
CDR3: ASSREMSTEAF

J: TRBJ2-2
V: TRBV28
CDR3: ASFPHLAGGELF

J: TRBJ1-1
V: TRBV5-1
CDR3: ASSPQTGSIMNTEAF

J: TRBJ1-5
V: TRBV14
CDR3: ASSQGASQPQH

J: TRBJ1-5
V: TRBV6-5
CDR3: ASSLNSGRDQPQH

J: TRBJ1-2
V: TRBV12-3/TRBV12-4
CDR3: ASRLNGGGSYT

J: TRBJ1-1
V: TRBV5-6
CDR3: ASSFQATEAF

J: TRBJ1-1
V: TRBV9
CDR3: ASSVVRGDNTEAF

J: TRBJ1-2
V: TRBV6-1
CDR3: ASRMDAGYGYT

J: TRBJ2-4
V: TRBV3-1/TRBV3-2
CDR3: ASSRLQGRLAKNIQY

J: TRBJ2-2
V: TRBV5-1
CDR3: ASSTLRDTGELF

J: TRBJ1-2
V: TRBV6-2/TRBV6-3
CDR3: ASSYGSGSYGYT

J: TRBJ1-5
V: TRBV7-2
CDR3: ASSLGTGEQPQH

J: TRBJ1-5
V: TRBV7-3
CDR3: ASSQPGQLLGQPQH

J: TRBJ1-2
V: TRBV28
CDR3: ASSSTTNYGYT

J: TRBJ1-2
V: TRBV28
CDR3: ASSVTALYGYT

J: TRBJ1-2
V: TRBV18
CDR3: ASSPTGEANYGYT

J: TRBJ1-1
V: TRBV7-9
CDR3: ASSLGQTGEKDTEAF

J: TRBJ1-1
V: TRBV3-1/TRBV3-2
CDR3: ASSQVAGGSAEAF

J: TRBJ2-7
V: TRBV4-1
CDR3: ASSQGTGPGYEQY

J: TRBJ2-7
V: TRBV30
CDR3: AWSVFSGSYEQY

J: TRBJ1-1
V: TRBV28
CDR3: ASSSTGEAF

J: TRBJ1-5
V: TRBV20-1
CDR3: SASDGGSNQPQH

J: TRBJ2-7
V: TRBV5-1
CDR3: ASRDEGVTYEQY

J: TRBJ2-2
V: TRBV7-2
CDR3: ASSKGLVYAGELF

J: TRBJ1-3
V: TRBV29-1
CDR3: SVQGGRSGNTIY

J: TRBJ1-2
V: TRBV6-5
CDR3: ASSLDTGLYGYT

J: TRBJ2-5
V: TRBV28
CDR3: ASSLWGEETQY